This TCR beta chain stems from a study of T cell responses to AZD1222 COVID-19 vaccine. This CDR3 is built from 15 residues. CDR1 is SEHNR and CDR2 is FQNEAQ in the germline V gene (reference sequence). V dropped 1 base and J dropped 3 bases, with 9 bases sitting between them. Repertoires were generated with immunoSEQ multiplex PCR, while TCRdb's copy carries only in-frame clones and drops some. The sample shows 89,000 or so clones, around 85% of them seen only once. The gene calls are TRBV7-9 and TRBJ1-4; D is perhaps TRBD1 (5 bases). The TCR originated in an adult in good health. Sequencing used peripheral blood, obtained on day 0 of AZD1222 vaccination. The CDR3 sequence: CASSLGGRANEKLFF. CDR3 coding DNA: TGTGCCAGCAGCTTAGGGGGCAGGGCTAATGAAAAACTGTTTTTT.